Described below is a single T cell receptor (beta chain) sequence and its context. What it binds is not known. This sample is drawn from a study of cytomegalovirus exposure and HLA in healthy donors. Across the whole study: The 120 or so validation repertoires and the approximately 700 first-cohort repertoires shared a platform, a later analysis reported. Study results and caveats: Cytomegalovirus status, reportedly, was diagnosed with high specificity and sensitivity by the classifier. 150 or so TCR beta chains were listed as cytomegalovirus-associated.

Germline V gene data show CDR1 as SQVTM and CDR2 as ANQGSEA. Trimming took 7 bases from V and 4 from J, leaving 13 bases between them. The length of the CDR3 is 13 residues. The assay was immunoSEQ multiplex PCR, and TCRdb's table has in-frame clones only and misses some. Among under 250,000 clones listed, 70% to 90% were seen once. The chain recombines TRBV29-1 with TRBJ1-4, with D maybe TRBD1 (5 bases). This TCR was sampled from a woman aged 18-35 years in good health and CMV-seronegative. Sequences were obtained from PBMCs. CDR3 in DNA: TGCAGCGCCGGGGGTAGGGGTAATGAAAAACTGTTTTTT. Amino acids: CSAGGRGNEKLFF.